The 5 T cell receptor beta chains presented below share a single source sample, sequenced in a study of blood T cell repertoires in COVID-19. Using immunoSEQ multiplex PCR, the repertoire was profiled, and TCRdb retains in-frame clones only, with some absent. The sample carries about 94,000 clones, around three quarters recorded once. Sequenced input: peripheral blood. The receptors originated from a woman of 80 years or more with acute or convalescent COVID-19.

The V and J genes are TRBV6-4 and TRBJ1-2; TRBD1 matches 8 bases. V lost 0 bases, J lost 7 bases, and 7 bases stayed unmatched. The germline gives CDR1 MRHNA, CDR2 SNTAGT. This CDR3 spans 15 amino acids. The CDR3 sequence is CASSDSDRGRVGYTF. DNA of the CDR3: TGTGCCAGCAGTGACTCCGACAGGGGACGAGTTGGCTACACCTTC.

The chain uses TRBV7-9 and TRBJ2-7; D is uncertain. Germline CDR1 is SEHNR and CDR2 is FQNEAQ (reference sequence). This CDR3 has 13 residues. Trimming took 2 bases from V and 4 from J, leaving 9 bases between them. CDR3 sequence (DNA): TGTGCCAGCAGCTTAATGCCGGAGTACGAGCAGTACTTC. Amino acid sequence: CASSLMPEYEQYF. The complete variable domain, with remaining parts taken from reference TRBV7-9 and TRBJ2-7, reads DTGVSQNPRHKITKRGQNVTFRCDPISEHNRLYWYRQTLGQGPEFLTYFQNEAQLEKSRLLSDRFSAERPKGSFSTLEIQRTEQGDSAMYLCASSLMPEYEQYFGPGTRLTVT.

The CDR3 DNA reads as TGTGCCATCAGTGAGTCCCTGACTAGCGGGTTGTACGAGCAGTACTTC. Protein product: CAISESLTSGLYEQYF. The chain is built from TRBV10-3 and TRBJ2-7, with TRBD2 matching 10 bases. This CDR3 has 16 residues. Per the germline V gene, CDR1 is ENHRY and CDR2 is SYGVKD. Trimming removed 0 bases from V and 4 bases from J; junction bases left unmatched: 6.

Points on this clone: The identical CDR3 is also encoded by other nucleotide sequences in the sample. The chain recombines TRBV5-1 with TRBJ2-3; 13 nucleotides line up with TRBD2. The V and J ends lost 3 bases and 2 bases, in that order; junction bases with no gene match: 3. Per germline, CDR1 SGHRS and CDR2 YFSETQ. The CDR3 covers 16 residues. CDR3 nucleotides: TGCGCCAGCAGCTCGGGACTAGCGGGATCCACAGATACGCAGTATTTT. This gives the protein CASSSGLAGSTDTQYF.

This chain uses TRBV20-1 with TRBJ2-2; TRBD2 aligns across 9 bases. The J segment lost 1 base and the V segment lost 3 bases, leaving 6 bases of the junction unmatched. Per the germline V gene, CDR1 is DFQATT and CDR2 is SNEGSKA (reference sequence). The CDR3 consists of 16 residues. The CDR3 nucleotides read TGCAGTGCTAGTCCGCTAGCGGGAATGAACACCGGGGAGCTGTTTTTT. Its translation is CSASPLAGMNTGELFF.